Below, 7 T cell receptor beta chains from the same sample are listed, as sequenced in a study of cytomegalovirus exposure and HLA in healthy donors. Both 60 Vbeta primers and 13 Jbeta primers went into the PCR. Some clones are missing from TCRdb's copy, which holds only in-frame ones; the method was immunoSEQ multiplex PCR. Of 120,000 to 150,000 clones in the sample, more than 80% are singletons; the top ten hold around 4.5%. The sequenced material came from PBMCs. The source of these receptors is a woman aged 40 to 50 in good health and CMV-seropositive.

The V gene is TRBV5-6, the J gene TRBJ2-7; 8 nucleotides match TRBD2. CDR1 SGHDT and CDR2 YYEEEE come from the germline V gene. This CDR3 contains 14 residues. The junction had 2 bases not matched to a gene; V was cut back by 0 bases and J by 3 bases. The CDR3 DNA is TGTGCCAGCAGCTTGGGGGCGGGAGGCTACGAGCAGTACTTC. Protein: CASSLGAGGYEQYF.

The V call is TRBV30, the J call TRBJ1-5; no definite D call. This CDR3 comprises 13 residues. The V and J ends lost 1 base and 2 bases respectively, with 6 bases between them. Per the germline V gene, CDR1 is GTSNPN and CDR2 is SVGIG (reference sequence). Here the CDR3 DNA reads TGTGCCTGGAGTGCGATAGGCAATCAGCCCCAGCATTTT. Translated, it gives CAWSAIGNQPQHF.

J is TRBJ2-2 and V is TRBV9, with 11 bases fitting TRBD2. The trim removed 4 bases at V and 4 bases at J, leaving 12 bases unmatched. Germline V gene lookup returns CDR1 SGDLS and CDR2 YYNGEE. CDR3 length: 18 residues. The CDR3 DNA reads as TGTGCCAGCAGCTTGGGACTAGCGGACCTTACTGGCACCGGGGAGCTGTTTTTT. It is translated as CASSLGLADLTGTGELFF. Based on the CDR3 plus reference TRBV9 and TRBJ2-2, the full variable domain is DSGVTQTPKHLITATGQRVTLRCSPRSGDLSVYWYQQSLDQGLQFLIQYYNGEERAKGNILERFSAQQFPDLHSELNLSSLELGDSALYFCASSLGLADLTGTGELFFGEGSRLTVL.

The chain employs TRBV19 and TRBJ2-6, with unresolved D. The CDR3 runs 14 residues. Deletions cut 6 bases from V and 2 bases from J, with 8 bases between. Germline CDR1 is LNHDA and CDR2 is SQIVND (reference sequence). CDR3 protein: CASSPGTGANVLTF. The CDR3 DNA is TGTGCCAGTAGCCCAGGTACTGGGGCCAACGTCCTGACTTTC. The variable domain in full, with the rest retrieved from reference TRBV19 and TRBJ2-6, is DGGITQSPKYLFRKEGQNVTLSCEQNLNHDAMYWYRQDPGQGLRLIYYSQIVNDFQKGDIAEGYSVSREKKESFPLTVTSAQKNPTAFYLCASSPGTGANVLTFGAGSRLTVL.

CDR3 coding DNA: TGTGCCAGCAGTTTTGAGGAGCAGTACTTC. This translates into CASSFEEQYF. The genes are TRBV28 and TRBJ2-7; D ambiguous. Trimming stripped 3 bases from V and 7 bases from J, with 4 bases between. The length of the CDR3 is 10 residues. The germline gives CDR1 MDHEN, CDR2 SYDVKM.

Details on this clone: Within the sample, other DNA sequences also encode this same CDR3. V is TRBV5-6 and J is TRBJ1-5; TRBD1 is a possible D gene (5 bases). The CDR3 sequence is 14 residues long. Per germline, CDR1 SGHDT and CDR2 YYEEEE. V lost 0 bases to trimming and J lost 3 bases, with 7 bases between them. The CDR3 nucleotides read TGTGCCAGCAGCTTGGGACAGTTCAATCAGCCCCAGCATTTT. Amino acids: CASSLGQFNQPQHF.

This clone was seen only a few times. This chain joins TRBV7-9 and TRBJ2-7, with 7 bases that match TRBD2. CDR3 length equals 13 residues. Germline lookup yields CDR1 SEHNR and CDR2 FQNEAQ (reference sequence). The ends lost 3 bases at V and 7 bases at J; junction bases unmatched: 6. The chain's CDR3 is CASSFSGLGEQYF. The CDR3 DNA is TGTGCCAGCAGCTTTAGCGGGTTAGGGGAGCAGTACTTC.